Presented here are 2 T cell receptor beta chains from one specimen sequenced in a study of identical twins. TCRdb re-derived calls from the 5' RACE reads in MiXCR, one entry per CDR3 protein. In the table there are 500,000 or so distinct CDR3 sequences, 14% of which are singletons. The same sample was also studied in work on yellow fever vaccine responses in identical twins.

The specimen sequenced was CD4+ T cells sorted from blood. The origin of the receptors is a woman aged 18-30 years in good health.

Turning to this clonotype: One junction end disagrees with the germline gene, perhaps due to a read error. The CDR3 is CASSLTSGRDTGELFF. The CDR3 nucleotides read TGTGCTAGCAGCTTAACATCTGGGCGGGACACCGGGGAGCTGTTTTTT. The rearrangement links TRBV7-7 to TRBJ2-2; a weak D match, TRBD2 (5 bases). The germline V gene has CDR1 SSHAT and CDR2 FNYEAQ (reference sequence). The CDR3 runs to 16 residues.

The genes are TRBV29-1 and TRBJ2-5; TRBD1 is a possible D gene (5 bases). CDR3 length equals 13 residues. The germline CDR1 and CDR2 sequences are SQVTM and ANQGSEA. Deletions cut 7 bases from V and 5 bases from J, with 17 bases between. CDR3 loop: CSGKGRAAETQYF. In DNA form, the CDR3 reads TGCAGCGGAAAAGGCAGGGCAGCGGAGACCCAGTACTTC.